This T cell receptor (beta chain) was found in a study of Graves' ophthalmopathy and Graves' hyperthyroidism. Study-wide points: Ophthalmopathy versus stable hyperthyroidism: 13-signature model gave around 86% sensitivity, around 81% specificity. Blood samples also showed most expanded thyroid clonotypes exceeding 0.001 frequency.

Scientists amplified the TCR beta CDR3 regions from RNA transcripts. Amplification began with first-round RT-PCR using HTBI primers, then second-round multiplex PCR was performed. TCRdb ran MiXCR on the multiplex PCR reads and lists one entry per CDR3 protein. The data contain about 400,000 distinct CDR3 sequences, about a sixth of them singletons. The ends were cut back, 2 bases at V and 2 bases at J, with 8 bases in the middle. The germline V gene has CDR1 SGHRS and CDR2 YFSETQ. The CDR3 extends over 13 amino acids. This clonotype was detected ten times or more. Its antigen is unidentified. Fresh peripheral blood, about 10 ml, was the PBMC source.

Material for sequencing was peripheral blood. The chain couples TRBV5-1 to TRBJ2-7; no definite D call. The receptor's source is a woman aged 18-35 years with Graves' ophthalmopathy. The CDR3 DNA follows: TGCGCCAGCAGCTTAAGGGTAGCCTACGAGCAGTACTTC. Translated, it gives CASSLRVAYEQYF. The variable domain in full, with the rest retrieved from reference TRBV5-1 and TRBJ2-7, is KAGVTQTPRYLIKTRGQQVTLSCSPISGHRSVSWYQQTPGQGLQFLFEYFSETQRNKGNFPGRFSGRQFSNSRSEMNVSTLELGDSALYLCASSLRVAYEQYFGPGTRLTVT.